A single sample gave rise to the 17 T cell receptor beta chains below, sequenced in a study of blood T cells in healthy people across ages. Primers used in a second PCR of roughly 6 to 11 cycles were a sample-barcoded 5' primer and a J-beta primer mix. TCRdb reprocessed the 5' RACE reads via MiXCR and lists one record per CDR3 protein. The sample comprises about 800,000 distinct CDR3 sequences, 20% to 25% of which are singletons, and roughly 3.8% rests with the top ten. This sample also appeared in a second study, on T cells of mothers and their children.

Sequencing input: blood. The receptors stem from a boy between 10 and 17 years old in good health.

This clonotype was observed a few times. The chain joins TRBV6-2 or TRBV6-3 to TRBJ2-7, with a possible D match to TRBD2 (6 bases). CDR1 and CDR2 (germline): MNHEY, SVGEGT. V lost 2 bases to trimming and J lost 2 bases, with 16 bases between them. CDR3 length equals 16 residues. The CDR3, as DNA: TGTGCCAGCAGTTACCCCTCTGGGGGGATAGCCTACGAGCAGTACTTC. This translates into CASSYPSGGIAYEQYF.

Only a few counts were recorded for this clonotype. The CDR3 loop reads CASSGTYTDTQYF. CDR3 sequence (DNA): TGTGCCAGCAGCGGGACCTACACAGATACGCAGTATTTT. V is TRBV28 and J is TRBJ2-3; D is tentatively TRBD1 or TRBD2 (5 bases each). In germline, CDR1 is MDHEN, CDR2 SYDVKM. Trimming cost V 6 bases and J 2 bases, with 9 bases left between them. The CDR3 covers 13 residues. Filled out from reference TRBV28 and TRBJ2-3, the complete variable domain reads DVKVTQSSRYLVKRTGEKVFLECVQDMDHENMFWYRQDPGLGLRLIYFSYDVKMKEKGDIPEGYSVSREKKERFSLILESASTNQTSMYLCASSGTYTDTQYFGPGTRLTVL.

The CDR3 DNA is TGCAGCGTTGTTAACAGGGATTACGATGAGCAGTTCTTC. Its protein product is CSVVNRDYDEQFF. The chain has TRBV29-1 and TRBJ2-1; the D gene is possibly TRBD1 (6 bases). Trimming took 4 bases from V and 8 from J, leaving 15 bases between them. CDR1 SQVTM and CDR2 ANQGSEA come from the germline V gene. The CDR3 spans 13 residues.

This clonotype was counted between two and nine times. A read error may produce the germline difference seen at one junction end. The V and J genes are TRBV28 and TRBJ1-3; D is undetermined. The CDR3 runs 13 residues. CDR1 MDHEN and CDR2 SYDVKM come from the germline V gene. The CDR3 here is CASTLHSGNTIYF. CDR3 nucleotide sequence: TGCGCCAGCACCCTCCACTCTGGAAACACCATATATTTT.

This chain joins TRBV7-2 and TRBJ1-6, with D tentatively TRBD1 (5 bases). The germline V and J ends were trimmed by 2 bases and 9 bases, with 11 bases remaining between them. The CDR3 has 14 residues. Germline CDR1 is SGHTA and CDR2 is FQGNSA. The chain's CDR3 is CASSLKAGGSPLHF. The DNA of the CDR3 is TGTGCCAGCAGCTTAAAGGCGGGGGGTTCACCCCTCCACTTT.

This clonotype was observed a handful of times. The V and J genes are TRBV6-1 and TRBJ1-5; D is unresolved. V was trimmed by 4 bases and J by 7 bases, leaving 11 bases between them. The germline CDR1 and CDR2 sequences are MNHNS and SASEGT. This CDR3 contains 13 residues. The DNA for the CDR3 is TGTGCCAGCAGTGTTGAGGTTTGGCAGCCCCAGCATTTT. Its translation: CASSVEVWQPQHF.

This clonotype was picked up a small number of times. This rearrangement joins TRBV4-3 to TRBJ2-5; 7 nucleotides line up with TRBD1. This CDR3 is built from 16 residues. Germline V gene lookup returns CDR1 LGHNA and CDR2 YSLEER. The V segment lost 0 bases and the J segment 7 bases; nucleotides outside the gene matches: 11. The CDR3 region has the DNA TGCGCCAGCAGCCAAGATATGTGGGGACAGCACAGGACCCAGTACTTC. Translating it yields CASSQDMWGQHRTQYF.

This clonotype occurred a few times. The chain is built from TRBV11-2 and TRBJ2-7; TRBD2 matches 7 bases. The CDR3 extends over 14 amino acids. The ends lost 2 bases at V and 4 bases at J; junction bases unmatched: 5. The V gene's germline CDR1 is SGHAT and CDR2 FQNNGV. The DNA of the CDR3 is TGTGCCAGCAGCTTACGGCGGGAGTATTACGAGCAGTACTTC. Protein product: CASSLRREYYEQYF.

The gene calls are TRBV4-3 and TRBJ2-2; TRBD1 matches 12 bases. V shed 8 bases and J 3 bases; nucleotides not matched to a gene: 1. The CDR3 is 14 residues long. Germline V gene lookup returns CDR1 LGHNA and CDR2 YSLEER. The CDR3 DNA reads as TGCGCCAGCGGGACAGGGGGCGACACCGGGGAGCTGTTTTTT. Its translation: CASGTGGDTGELFF.

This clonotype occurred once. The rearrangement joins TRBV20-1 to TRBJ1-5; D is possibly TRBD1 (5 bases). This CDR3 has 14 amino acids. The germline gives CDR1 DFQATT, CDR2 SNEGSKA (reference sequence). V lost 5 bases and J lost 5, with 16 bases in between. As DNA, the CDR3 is TGCAGTGCTGCGTCTGGGGGTAAGGATCAGCCCCAGCATTTT. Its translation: CSAASGGKDQPQHF.

The CDR3 DNA reads TGCAGTGCTGCCGATGGGCGGATTGAGACCCAGTACTTC. As protein: CSAADGRIETQYF. The J gene is TRBJ2-5, the V gene TRBV20-1; D unresolved. Per the germline V gene, CDR1 is DFQATT and CDR2 is SNEGSKA (reference sequence). The CDR3 sequence is 13 residues long. The V end was cut by 5 bases, the J end by 5 bases, with 15 bases between.

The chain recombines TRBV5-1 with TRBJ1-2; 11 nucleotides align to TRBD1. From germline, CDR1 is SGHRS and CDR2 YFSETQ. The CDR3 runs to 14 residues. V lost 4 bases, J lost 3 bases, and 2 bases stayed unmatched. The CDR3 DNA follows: TGCGCCAGCAGCGCGGGACAGGGGGACTATGGCTACACCTTC. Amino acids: CASSAGQGDYGYTF. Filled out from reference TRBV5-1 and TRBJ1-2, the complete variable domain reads KAGVTQTPRYLIKTRGQQVTLSCSPISGHRSVSWYQQTPGQGLQFLFEYFSETQRNKGNFPGRFSGRQFSNSRSEMNVSTLELGDSALYLCASSAGQGDYGYTFGSGTRLTVV.

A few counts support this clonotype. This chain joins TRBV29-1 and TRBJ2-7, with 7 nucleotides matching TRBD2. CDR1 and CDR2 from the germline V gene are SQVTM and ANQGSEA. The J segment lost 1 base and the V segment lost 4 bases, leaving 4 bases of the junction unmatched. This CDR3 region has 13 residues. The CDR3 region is CSVVSSGSYEQYF. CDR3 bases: TGCAGCGTTGTGTCTAGCGGTTCCTACGAGCAGTACTTC.

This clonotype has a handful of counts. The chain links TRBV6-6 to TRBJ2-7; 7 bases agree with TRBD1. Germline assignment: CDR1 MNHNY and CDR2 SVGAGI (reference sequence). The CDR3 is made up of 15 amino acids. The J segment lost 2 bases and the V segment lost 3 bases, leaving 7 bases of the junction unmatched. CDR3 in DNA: TGTGCCAGCAGTTATCCGGGACAGCTAACCTACGAGCAGTACTTC. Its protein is CASSYPGQLTYEQYF.

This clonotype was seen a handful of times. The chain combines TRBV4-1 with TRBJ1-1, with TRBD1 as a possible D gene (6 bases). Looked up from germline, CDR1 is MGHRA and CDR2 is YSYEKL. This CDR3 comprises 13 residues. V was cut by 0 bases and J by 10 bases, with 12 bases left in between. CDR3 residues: CASSQDFGGGAFF. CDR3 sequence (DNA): TGCGCCAGCAGCCAAGATTTTGGAGGGGGAGCTTTCTTT.

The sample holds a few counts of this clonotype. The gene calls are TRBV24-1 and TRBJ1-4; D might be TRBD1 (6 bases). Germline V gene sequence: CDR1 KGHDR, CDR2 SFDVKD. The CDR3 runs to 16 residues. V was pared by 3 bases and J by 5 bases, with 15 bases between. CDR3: CATSDPRGGRNEKLFF. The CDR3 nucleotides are TGTGCCACCAGTGATCCCAGGGGTGGGAGAAATGAAAAACTGTTTTTT.

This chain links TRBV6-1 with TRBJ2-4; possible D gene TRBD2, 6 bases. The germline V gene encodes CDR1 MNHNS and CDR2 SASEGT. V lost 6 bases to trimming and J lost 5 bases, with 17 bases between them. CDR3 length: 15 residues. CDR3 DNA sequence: TGTGCCAGCAGGGACTACATTGGCAAGGAAAACATTCAGTACTTC. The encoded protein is CASRDYIGKENIQYF.